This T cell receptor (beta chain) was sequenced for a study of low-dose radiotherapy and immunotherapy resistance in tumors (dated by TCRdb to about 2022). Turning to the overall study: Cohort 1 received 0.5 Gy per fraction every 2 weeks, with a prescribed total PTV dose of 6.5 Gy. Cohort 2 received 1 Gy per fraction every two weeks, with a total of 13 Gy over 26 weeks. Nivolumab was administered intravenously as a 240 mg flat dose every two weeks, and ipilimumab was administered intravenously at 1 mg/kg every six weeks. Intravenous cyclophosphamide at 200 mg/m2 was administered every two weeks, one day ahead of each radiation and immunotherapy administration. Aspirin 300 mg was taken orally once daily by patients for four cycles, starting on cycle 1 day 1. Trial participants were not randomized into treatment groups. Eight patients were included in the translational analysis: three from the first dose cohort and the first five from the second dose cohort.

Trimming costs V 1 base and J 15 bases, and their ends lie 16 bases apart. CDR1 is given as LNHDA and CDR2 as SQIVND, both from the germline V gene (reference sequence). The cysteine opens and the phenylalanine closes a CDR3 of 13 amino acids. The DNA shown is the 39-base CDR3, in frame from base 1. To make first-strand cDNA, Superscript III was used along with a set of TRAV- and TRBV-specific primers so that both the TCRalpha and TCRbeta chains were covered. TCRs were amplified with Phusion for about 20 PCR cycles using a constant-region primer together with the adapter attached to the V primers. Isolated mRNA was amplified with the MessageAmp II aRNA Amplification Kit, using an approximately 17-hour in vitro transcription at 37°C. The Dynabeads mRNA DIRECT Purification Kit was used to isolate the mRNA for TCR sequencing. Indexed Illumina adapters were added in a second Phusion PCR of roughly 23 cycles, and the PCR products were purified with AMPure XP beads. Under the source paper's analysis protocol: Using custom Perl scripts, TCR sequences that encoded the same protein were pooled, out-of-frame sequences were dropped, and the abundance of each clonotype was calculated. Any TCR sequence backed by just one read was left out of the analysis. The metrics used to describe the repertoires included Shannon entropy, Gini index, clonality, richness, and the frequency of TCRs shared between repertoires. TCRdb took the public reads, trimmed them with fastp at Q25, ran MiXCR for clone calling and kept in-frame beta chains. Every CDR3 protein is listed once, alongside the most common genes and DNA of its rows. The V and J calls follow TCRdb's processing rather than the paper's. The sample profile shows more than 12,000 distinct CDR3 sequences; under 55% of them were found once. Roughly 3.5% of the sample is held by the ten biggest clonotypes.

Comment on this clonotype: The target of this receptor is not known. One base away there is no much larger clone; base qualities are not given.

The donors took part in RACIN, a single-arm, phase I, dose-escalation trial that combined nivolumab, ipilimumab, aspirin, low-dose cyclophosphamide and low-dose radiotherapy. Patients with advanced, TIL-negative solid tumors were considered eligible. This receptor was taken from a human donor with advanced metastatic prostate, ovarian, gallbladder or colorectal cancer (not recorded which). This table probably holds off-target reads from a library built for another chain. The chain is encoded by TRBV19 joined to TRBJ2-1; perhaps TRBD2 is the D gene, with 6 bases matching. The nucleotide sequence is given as TGTGCCAGTAGTATAGGAGAGGGCGGGACCTTGTTCTTC. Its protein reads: CASSIGEGGTLFF.